The 6 T cell receptor beta chains below come from one sample, sequenced in a study of shared clonotypes between healthy human individuals. Produced via immunoSEQ multiplex PCR; TCRdb's table is partial and in-frame only. This sample has some 500,000 clones, with around 77% found just once. What was sequenced was PBMCs. These TCRs come from a woman between 40 and 55 years old in good health. Some clones in this sample may be carry-over from other donors' samples.

This chain uses TRBV9 with TRBJ2-3, with 7 bases fitting TRBD1. CDR3 length equals 15 residues. V dropped 4 bases and J dropped 0; count of bases not matched to a gene: 5. CDR1 is SGDLS, CDR2 YYNGEE, per germline. The CDR3 sequence is CASSPQGQSTDTQYF. CDR3 nucleotide sequence: TGTGCCAGCAGCCCACAGGGACAGAGCACAGATACGCAGTATTTT.

This chain connects TRBV18 to TRBJ2-5, with a weak D call TRBD2 (6 bases). In germline, CDR1 is KGHSH, CDR2 LQKENI. V lost 3 bases, J lost 1 base, and 12 bases lay in between. CDR3 length equals 15 residues. CDR3 in amino acids: CASSPGGGSQETQYF. CDR3 nucleotide sequence: TGTGCCAGCTCACCCGGGGGTGGCTCCCAAGAGACCCAGTACTTC.

In the case of this clone: A far larger clone differs by one base, so this is likely a read error. This specimen includes other DNA sequences encoding the same CDR3. This rearrangement joins TRBV4-2 to TRBJ2-3, with 13 bases lining up with TRBD2. With 1 base clipped from V and 10 bases from J, the junction kept 5 bases outside the gene matches. The CDR3 runs 15 residues. Per germline, CDR1 LGHNA and CDR2 YNFKEQ. CDR3 amino acids: CASSQGTSGRNAQYF. The CDR3 region has the DNA TGTGCCAGCAGCCAAGGGACTAGCGGGAGAAATGCGCAGTATTTT.

Points on this clone: A single base separates this from a much larger clone, so it may be a read error. This sample also contains other DNA sequences that code for the same CDR3. The rearrangement joins TRBV30 to TRBJ2-7; D unresolved. The CDR3 loop spans 14 amino acids. V was cut by 5 bases and J by 2 bases, with 16 bases left in between. Germline CDR1 is GTSNPN and CDR2 is SVGIG (reference sequence). The CDR3 is CAWSPRTPTYEQYF. For the CDR3, the DNA is TGTGCCTGGTCCCCGAGGACGCCTACCTACGAGCAGTACTTC.

Of note for this clone: Possible read error: a much larger clone is one base away. J is TRBJ2-3 and V is TRBV19; tentatively, D is TRBD2 (5 bases). There are 11 residues in the CDR3. The V and J ends lost 3 bases and 9 bases respectively, with 7 bases between them. The V gene's germline CDR1 is LNHDA and CDR2 SQIVND (reference sequence). The CDR3 protein is CASSMGRTQYF. The DNA for the CDR3 is TGTGCCAGTAGTATGGGGAGAACGCAGTATTTT.

V usage is TRBV7-3 and J usage is TRBJ2-1, with 12 bases aligning to TRBD1. From germline, CDR1 is SGHTA and CDR2 FQGTGA. CDR3 length: 20 residues. J gave up 7 bases and V 2 bases, and 18 bases lay outside the gene matches. The CDR3 DNA reads TGTGCCAGCAGCTTATATCCGGGACAGGGGGCCGATAGAGCGCGGAATGAGCAGTTCTTC. Its protein product is CASSLYPGQGADRARNEQFF.